The TCR beta chain described here comes from a study of PD-1 blockade in classical Hodgkin lymphoma. Notes on the study in general: Patients with a complete response exhibited baseline diversity comparable to newly diagnosed patients.

To note about this clone: Its antigen is unknown.

Only in-frame clones appear in the TCRdb table, and some are missing; sequencing was by immunoSEQ multiplex PCR. The sample has about 41,000 clones; approximately 83% are singletons. Each patient experienced a relapse that followed autologous stem cell transplantation, and brentuximab vedotin exposure varied. The germline CDR1 and CDR2 sequences are MNHEY and SVGAGI. Trimming pared 8 bases from V and 2 bases from J, leaving 16 bases between. CDR3 size: 15 residues. This clonotype originated in a human donor with classical Hodgkin lymphoma. The V and J genes are TRBV6-5 and TRBJ1-5; D is unclear. The source material was peripheral blood mononuclear cells (PBMCs), sampled at baseline. Here the CDR3 DNA reads TGTGCCAGCCGAACGGATGGGAGGGGCAATCAGCCCCAGCATTTT. Encoded protein: CASRTDGRGNQPQHF.